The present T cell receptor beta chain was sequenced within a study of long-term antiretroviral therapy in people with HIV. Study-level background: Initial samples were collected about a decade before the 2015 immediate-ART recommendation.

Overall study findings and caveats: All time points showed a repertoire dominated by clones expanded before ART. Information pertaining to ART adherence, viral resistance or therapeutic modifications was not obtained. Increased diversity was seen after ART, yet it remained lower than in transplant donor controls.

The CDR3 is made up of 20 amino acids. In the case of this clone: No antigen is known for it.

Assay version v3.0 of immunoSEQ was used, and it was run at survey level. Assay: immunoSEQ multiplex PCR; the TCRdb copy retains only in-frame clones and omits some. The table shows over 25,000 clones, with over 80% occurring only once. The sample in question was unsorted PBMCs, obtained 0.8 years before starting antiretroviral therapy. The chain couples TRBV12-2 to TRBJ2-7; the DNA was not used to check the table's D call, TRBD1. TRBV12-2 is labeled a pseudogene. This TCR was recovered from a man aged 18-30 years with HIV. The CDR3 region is CASRLALLWDRGIGRYEQYF. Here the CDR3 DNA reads TGTGCAAGTCGCTTAGCGCTGTTGTGGGACAGGGGAATCGGGCGCTACGAGCAGTACTTC.